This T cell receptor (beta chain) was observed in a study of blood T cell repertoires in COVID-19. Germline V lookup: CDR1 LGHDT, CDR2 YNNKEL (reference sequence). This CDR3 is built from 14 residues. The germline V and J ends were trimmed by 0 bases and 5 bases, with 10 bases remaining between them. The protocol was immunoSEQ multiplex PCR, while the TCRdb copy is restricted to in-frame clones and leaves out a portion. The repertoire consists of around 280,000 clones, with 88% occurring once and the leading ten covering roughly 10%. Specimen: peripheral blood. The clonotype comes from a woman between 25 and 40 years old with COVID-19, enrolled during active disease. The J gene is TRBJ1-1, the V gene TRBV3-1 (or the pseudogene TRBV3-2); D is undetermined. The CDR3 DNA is TGTGCCAGCAGCCAAGATGGAGGGAGGACTGAAGCTTTCTTT. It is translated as CASSQDGGRTEAFF.